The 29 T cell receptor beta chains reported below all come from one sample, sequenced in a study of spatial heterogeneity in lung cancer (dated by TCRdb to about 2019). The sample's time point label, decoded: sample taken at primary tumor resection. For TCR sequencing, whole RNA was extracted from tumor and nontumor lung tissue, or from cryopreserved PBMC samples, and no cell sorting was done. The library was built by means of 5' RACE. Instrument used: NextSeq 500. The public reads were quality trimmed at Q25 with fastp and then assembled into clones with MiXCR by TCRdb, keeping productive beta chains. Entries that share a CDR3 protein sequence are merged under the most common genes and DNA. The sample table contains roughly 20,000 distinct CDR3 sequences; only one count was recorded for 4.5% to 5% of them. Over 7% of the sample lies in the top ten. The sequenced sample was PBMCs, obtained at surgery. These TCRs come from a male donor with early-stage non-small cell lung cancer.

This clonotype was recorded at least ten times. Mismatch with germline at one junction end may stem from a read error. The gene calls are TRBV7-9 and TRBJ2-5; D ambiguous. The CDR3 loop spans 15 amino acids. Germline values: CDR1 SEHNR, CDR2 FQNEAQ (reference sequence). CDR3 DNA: TGTGCCAGCAGCCCAGGCCCCGTTTACCAAGGGACCCAGTACTTC. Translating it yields CASSPGPVYQGTQYF.

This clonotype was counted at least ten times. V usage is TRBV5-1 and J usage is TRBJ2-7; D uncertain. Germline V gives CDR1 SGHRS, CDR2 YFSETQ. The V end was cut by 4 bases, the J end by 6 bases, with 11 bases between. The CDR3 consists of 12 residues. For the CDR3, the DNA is TGCGCCAGCAGCCCGACTTGGGGCGAGCAGTACTTC. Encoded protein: CASSPTWGEQYF.

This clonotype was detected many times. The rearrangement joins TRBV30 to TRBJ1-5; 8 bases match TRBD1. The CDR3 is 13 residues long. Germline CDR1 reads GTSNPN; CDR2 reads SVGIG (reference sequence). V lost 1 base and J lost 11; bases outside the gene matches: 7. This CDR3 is CAWSEAGGVSQHF. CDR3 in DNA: TGTGCCTGGAGTGAGGCAGGGGGCGTCTCCCAGCATTTT.

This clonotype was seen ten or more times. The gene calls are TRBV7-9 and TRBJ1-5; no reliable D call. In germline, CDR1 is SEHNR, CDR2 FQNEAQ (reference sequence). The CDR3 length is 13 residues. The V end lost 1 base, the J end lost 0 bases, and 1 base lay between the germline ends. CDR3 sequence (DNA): TGTGCCAGCAGCTTAGATAGCAATCAGCCCCAGCATTTT. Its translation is CASSLDSNQPQHF.

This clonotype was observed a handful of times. The DNA of the CDR3 is TGTGCCAGCAGCTTAAGCACAGGGGGTTTGGACGAGCAGTACTTC. It encodes CASSLSTGGLDEQYF. This chain connects TRBV7-9 to TRBJ2-7; TRBD1 aligns across 8 bases. This CDR3 is built from 15 residues. Germline values: CDR1 SEHNR, CDR2 FQNEAQ (reference sequence). With 2 bases clipped from V and 5 bases from J, the junction kept 8 bases outside the gene matches.

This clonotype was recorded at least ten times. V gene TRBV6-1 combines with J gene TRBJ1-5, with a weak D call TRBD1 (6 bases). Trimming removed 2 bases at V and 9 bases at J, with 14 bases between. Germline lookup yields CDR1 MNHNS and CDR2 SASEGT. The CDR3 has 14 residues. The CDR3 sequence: CASSEYFRDMPQHF. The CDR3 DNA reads TGTGCCAGCAGTGAATATTTCAGGGACATGCCCCAGCATTTT.

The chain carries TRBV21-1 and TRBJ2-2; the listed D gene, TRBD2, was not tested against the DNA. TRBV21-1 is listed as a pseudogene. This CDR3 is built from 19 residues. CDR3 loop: CASSLQGLAHPWNTGELFF. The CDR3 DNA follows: TGTGCCAGCAGCCTACAGGGACTAGCGCACCCCTGGAACACCGGGGAGCTGTTTTTT.

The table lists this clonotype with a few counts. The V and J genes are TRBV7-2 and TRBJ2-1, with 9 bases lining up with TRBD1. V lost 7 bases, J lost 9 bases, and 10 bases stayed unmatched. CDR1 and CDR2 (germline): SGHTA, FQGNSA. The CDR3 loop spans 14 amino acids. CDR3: CASTTPTGGLEQFF. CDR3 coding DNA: TGTGCCAGCACCACACCTACAGGGGGCCTTGAGCAGTTCTTC.

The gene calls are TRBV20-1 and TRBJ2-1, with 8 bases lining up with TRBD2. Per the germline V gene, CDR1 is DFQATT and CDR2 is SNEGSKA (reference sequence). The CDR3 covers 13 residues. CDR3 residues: CHAQEREYNEQFF. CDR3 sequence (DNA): TGCCACGCCCAGGAGCGGGAGTACAATGAGCAGTTCTTC.

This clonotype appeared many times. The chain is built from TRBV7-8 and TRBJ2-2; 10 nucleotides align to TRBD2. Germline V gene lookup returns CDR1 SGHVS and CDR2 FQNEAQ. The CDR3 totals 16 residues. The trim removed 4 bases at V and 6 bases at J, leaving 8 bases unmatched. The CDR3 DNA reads TGTGCCAGCAGCTCTAGCGGGAGCTCACGGGCCGGGGAGCTGTTTTTT. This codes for CASSSSGSSRAGELFF.

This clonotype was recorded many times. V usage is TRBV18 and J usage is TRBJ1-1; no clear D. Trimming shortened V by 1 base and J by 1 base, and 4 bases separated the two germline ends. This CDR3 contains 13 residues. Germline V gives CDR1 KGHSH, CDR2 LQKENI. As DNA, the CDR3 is TGTGCCAGCTCACCACAGGGGAACACTGAAGCTTTCTTT. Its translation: CASSPQGNTEAFF.

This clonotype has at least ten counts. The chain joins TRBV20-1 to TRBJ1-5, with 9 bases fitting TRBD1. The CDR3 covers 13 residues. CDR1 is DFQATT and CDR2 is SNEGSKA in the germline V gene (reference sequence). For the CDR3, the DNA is TGCAGCGCGGGACAGGGAGTTCGTCAGCCCCAGCATTTT. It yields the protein CSAGQGVRQPQHF.

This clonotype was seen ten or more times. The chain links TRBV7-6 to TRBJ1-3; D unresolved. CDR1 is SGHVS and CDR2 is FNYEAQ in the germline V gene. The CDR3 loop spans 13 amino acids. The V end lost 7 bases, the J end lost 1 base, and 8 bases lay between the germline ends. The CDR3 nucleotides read TGTGCCAGCAAGGTCGGGTCTGGAAACACCATATATTTT. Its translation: CASKVGSGNTIYF. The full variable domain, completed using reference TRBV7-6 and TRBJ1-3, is GAGVSQSPRYKVTKRGQDVALRCDPISGHVSLYWYRQALGQGPEFLTYFNYEAQQDKSGLPNDRFSAERPEGSISTLTIQRTEQRDSAMYRCASKVGSGNTIYFGEGSWLTVV.

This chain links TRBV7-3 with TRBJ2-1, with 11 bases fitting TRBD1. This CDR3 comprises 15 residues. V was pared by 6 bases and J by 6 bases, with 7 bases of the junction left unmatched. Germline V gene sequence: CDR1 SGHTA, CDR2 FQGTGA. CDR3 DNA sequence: TGTGCCAGCAGGATTACCGGGACAGGGGGCAATGAGCAGTTCTTC. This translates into CASRITGTGGNEQFF.

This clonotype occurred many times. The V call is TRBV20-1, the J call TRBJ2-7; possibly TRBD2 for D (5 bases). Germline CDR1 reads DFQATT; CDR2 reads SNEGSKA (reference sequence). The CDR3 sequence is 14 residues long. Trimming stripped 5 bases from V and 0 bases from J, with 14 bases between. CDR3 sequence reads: CSAVRPGSSYEQYF. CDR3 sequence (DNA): TGCAGTGCTGTCCGACCGGGGAGCTCCTACGAGCAGTACTTC.

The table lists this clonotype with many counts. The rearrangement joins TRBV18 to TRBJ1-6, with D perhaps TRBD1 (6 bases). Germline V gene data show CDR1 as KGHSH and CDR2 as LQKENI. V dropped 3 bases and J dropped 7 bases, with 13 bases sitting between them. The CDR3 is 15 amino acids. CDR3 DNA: TGTGCCAGCTCACCCGTACAGGGTGTGAATTCACCCCTCCACTTT. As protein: CASSPVQGVNSPLHF.

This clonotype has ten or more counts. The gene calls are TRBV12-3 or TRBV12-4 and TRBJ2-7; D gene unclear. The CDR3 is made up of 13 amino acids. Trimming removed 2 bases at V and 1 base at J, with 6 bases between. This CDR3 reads CASSLSNSYEQYF. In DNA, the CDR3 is TGTGCCAGCAGTTTATCAAATTCCTACGAGCAGTACTTC.

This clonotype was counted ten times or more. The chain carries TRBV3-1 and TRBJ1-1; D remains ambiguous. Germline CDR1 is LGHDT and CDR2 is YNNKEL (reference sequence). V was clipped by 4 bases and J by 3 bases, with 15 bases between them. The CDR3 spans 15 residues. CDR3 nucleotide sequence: TGTGCCAGCAGCCCTCGCCCCCGCCGGGACACTGAAGCTTTCTTT. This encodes CASSPRPRRDTEAFF.

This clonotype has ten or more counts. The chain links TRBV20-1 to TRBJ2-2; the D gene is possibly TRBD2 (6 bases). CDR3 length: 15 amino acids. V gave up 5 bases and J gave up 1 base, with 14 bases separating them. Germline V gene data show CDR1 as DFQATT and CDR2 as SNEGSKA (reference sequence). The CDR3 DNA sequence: TGCAGTGCTCCCAGCGGGCAGAAGAACACCGGGGAGCTGTTTTTT. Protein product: CSAPSGQKNTGELFF.

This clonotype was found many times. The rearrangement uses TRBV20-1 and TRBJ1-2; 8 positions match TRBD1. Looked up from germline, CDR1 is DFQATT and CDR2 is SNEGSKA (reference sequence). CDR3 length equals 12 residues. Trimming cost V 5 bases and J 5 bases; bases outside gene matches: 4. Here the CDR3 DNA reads TGCAGTGCTCGACAGGGGACGTATGGCTACACCTTC. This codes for CSARQGTYGYTF.

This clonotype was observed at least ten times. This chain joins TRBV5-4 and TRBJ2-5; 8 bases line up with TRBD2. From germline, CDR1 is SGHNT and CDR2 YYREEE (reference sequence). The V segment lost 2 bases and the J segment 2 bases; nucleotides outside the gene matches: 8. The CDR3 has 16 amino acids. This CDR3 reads CASSFRGSGGQETQYF. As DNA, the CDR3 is TGTGCCAGCAGCTTCCGGGGGAGCGGGGGACAAGAGACCCAGTACTTC.

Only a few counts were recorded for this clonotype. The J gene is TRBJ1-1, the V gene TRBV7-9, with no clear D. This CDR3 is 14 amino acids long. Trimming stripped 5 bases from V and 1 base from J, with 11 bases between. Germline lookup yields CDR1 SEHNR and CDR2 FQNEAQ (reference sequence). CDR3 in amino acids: CASSPGPENTEAFF. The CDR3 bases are TGTGCCAGCAGCCCAGGCCCGGAGAACACTGAAGCTTTCTTT. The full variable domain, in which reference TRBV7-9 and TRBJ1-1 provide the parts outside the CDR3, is DTGVSQNPRHKITKRGQNVTFRCDPISEHNRLYWYRQTLGQGPEFLTYFQNEAQLEKSRLLSDRFSAERPKGSFSTLEIQRTEQGDSAMYLCASSPGPENTEAFFGQGTRLTVV.

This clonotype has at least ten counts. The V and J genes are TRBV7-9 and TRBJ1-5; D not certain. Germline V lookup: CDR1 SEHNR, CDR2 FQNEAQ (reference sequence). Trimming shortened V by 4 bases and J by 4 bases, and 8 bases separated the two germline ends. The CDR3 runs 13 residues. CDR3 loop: CASSSTGNQPQHF. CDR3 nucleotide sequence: TGTGCCAGCAGCTCGACGGGGAATCAGCCCCAGCATTTT.

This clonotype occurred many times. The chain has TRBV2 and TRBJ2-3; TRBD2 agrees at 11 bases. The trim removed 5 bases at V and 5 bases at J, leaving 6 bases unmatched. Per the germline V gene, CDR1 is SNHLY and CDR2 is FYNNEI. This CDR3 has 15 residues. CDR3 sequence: CASSSTGTSGDTQYF. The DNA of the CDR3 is TGTGCCAGCAGTTCTACCGGGACTAGCGGAGATACGCAGTATTTT.

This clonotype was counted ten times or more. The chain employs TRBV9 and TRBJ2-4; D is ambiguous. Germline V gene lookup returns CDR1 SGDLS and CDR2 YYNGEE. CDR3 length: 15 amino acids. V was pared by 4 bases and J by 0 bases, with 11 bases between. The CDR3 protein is CASSPSSLAKNIQYF. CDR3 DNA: TGTGCCAGCAGCCCCTCGAGCCTAGCCAAAAACATTCAGTACTTC.

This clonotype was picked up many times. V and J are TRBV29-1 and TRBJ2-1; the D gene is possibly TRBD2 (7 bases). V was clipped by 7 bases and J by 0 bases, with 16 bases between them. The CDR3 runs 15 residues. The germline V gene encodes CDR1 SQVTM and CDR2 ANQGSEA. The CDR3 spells CSGRGSGISYNEQFF. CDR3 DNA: TGCAGCGGTAGGGGGAGCGGGATCTCCTACAATGAGCAGTTCTTC.

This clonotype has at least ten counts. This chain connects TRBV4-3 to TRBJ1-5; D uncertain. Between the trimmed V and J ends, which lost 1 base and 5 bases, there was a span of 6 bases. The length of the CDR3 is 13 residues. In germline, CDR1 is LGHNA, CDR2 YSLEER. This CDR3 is CASSQAGDQPQHF. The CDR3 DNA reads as TGCGCCAGCAGCCAAGCCGGTGATCAGCCCCAGCATTTT.

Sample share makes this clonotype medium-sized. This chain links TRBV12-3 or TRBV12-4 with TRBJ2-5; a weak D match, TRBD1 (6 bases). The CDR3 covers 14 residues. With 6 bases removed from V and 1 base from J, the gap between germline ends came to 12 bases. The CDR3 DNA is TGTGCCAGCAGCCCCAGGGACACCCAAGAGACCCAGTACTTC. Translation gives CASSPRDTQETQYF.

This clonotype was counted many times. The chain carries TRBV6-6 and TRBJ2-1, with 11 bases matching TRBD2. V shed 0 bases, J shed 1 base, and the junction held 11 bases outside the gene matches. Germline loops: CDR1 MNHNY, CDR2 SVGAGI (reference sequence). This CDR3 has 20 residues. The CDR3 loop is CASSYSGGLADEKSYNEQFF. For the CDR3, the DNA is TGTGCCAGCAGTTACTCGGGGGGACTAGCGGATGAGAAGTCCTACAATGAGCAGTTCTTC.